One and the same sample provided the 20 T cell receptor beta chains below, sequenced in a study of Ad26.COV2.S vaccination and SARS-CoV-2 variants. Measured with immunoSEQ multiplex PCR; TCRdb has only the in-frame clones, and not every one. The sample includes 330,000 or so clones, roughly nine tenths of them seen just once. Treatment: roughly 20 received Ad26.COV2.S at low or high dose, single or two shots; about 5 received placebo; per-sample allocation not given. Samples analyzed were those drawn on day 63 after the first vaccine or placebo injection. Sequenced here: peripheral blood, sampled in a trial of Ad26.COV2.S vaccine versus placebo. These receptor sequences come from a person aged 18-65 years who received the Ad26.COV2.S COVID-19 vaccine or a placebo.

CDR3 loop: CASSIDRAYSNQPQHF. The DNA of the CDR3 is TGTGCCAGTAGTATAGACAGGGCCTATAGCAATCAGCCCCAGCATTTT. The chain recombines TRBV19 with TRBJ1-5; D is perhaps TRBD1 (5 bases). This CDR3 has 16 amino acids. Germline V gene data show CDR1 as LNHDA and CDR2 as SQIVND (reference sequence). V was shortened by 0 bases and J by 0 bases, with 9 bases between the two germline ends.

V gene TRBV7-2 combines with J gene TRBJ1-1, with D possibly being TRBD1 (5 bases). This CDR3 has 15 amino acids. V was cut by 2 bases and J by 1 base, with 11 bases left in between. Germline CDR1 is SGHTA and CDR2 is FQGNSA. CDR3 region: CASSLPGGRNTEAFF. The CDR3 DNA sequence: TGTGCCAGCAGCTTACCGGGGGGTCGGAACACTGAAGCTTTCTTT.

This clone was counted once. The rearrangement links TRBV7-3 to TRBJ2-2; no definite D call. Germline CDR1 and CDR2: SGHTA and FQGTGA. V was trimmed by 5 bases and J by 0 bases, leaving 10 bases between them. The CDR3 is made up of 15 amino acids. CDR3 in DNA: TGTGCCAGCAGCCATCCGCCACCGAACACCGGGGAGCTGTTTTTT. Translated: CASSHPPPNTGELFF.

The CDR3 DNA is TGTGCCAGCAACAACAGGGGCGGGAGCTATGGCTACACCTTC. As protein: CASNNRGGSYGYTF. The chain is built from TRBV7-9 and TRBJ1-2; 7 nucleotides agree with TRBD1. The V gene end was trimmed by 7 bases and the J gene end by 4 bases; junction bases not matched to a gene: 9. The CDR3 contains 14 residues. Looked up from germline, CDR1 is SEHNR and CDR2 is FQNEAQ (reference sequence).

The chain combines TRBV7-3 with TRBJ2-3; D is perhaps TRBD2 (5 bases). The CDR3 spans 14 residues. Germline CDR1 and CDR2: SGHTA and FQGTGA. V was cut by 7 bases and J by 4 bases, with 15 bases left in between. As DNA, the CDR3 is TGTGCCAGCACCTACTCTGGGGAGTCAGATACGCAGTATTTT. Residues: CASTYSGESDTQYF.

The rearrangement uses TRBV7-9 and TRBJ2-2; D might be TRBD2 (5 bases). Trimming cost V 3 bases and J 6 bases, with 11 bases left between them. The germline CDR1 and CDR2 sequences are SEHNR and FQNEAQ (reference sequence). The CDR3 runs 14 residues. CDR3 sequence reads: CASSFTQRSGELFF. The CDR3 nucleotides are TGTGCCAGCAGCTTCACCCAGCGGTCCGGGGAGCTGTTTTTT.

The chain carries TRBV6-2 or TRBV6-3 and TRBJ2-2; 14 positions agree with TRBD2. After removal of 0 bases from V and 4 bases from J, the junction contained 10 bases not matched to a gene. The CDR3 totals 20 residues. CDR1 is MNHEY, CDR2 SVGEGT, per germline. The CDR3 protein is CASSYSMGLAGVVSTGELFF. The CDR3 bases are TGTGCCAGCAGTTACTCGATGGGACTAGCGGGAGTGGTGAGCACCGGGGAGCTGTTTTTT.

This chain joins TRBV5-3 and TRBJ1-2; a possible D gene is TRBD1 (5 bases). TRBV5-3 qualifies as an ORF whose function is uncertain. CDR3 length equals 14 residues. V was trimmed by 1 base and J by 4 bases, leaving 11 bases between them. Here the CDR3 reads CARSLKSGIYGYTF. DNA for the CDR3: TGTGCCAGAAGCTTGAAATCAGGGATCTATGGCTACACCTTC.

This chain links TRBV5-1 with TRBJ2-1, with a tentative D call TRBD2 (6 bases). Germline loops: CDR1 SGHRS, CDR2 YFSETQ. V was cut by 0 bases and J by 5 bases, with 12 bases left in between. This CDR3 has 15 residues. The CDR3 protein is CASSLEAGINNEQFF. The CDR3 nucleotides are TGCGCCAGCAGCTTGGAGGCGGGGATAAACAATGAGCAGTTCTTC.

The chain recombines TRBV18 with TRBJ1-5, with D perhaps TRBD1 (5 bases). V lost 5 bases and J 4 bases, leaving 15 bases between the germline ends. This CDR3 has 15 residues. Germline values: CDR1 KGHSH, CDR2 LQKENI. The CDR3 DNA sequence: TGTGCCAGCTCATTGGCCGGGACCGAGAATCAGCCCCAGCATTTT. This gives the protein CASSLAGTENQPQHF.

The J gene is TRBJ1-5, the V gene TRBV4-3; D remains unclear. The CDR3 spans 15 residues. Germline values: CDR1 LGHNA, CDR2 YSLEER. V lost 2 bases and J lost 5, with 13 bases in between. The CDR3 spells CASSQRRLKDQPQHF. As DNA, the CDR3 is TGCGCCAGCAGCCAAAGGAGACTCAAGGATCAGCCCCAGCATTTT.

The gene calls are TRBV7-2 and TRBJ1-3, with 8 nucleotides matching TRBD1. The germline V gene has CDR1 SGHTA and CDR2 FQGNSA. The CDR3 contains 19 residues. Germline trimming cut 6 bases from V and 0 bases from J; bases unmatched to any gene: 16. This chain's CDR3 is CASSPRDRQSLFSGNTIYF. The CDR3 bases are TGTGCCAGCAGTCCAAGGGACAGGCAAAGTTTGTTCTCTGGAAACACCATATATTTT.

The chain couples TRBV7-2 to TRBJ2-2; D may correspond to TRBD1 or TRBD2 (5 bases each). Germline CDR1 SGHTA, CDR2 FQGNSA. This CDR3 region has 16 residues. V lost 4 bases, J lost 4 bases, and 16 bases lay in between. The CDR3: CASSSILRGRTGELFF. DNA for the CDR3: TGTGCCAGCAGCTCCATCTTACGGGGCCGCACCGGGGAGCTGTTTTTT.

V usage is TRBV6-4 and J usage is TRBJ2-5; possibly TRBD1 or TRBD2 for D (5 bases each). This CDR3 has 14 residues. Trimming shortened V by 4 bases and J by 5 bases, and 14 bases separated the two germline ends. CDR1 and CDR2 (germline): MRHNA, SNTAGT. Here the CDR3 DNA reads TGTGCCAGCAGTGCCACCGGGACCGCGGAGACCCAGTACTTC. Translating gives CASSATGTAETQYF.

The chain uses TRBV29-1 and TRBJ2-3; TRBD1 matches at 7 bases. CDR3 length: 12 residues. Germline V lookup: CDR1 SQVTM, CDR2 ANQGSEA. Trimming removed 7 bases from V and 3 bases from J; junction bases left unmatched: 4. The CDR3 protein is CSGDSETDTQYF. The CDR3 DNA reads TGCAGCGGGGACAGCGAAACAGATACGCAGTATTTT.

The rearrangement links TRBV9 to TRBJ1-1, with D possibly matching TRBD1 (5 bases). Germline lookup yields CDR1 SGDLS and CDR2 YYNGEE. V was shortened by 4 bases and J by 7 bases, with 17 bases between the two germline ends. The CDR3 has 14 residues. The CDR3 reads CASSTGGPANEAFF. In DNA, the CDR3 is TGTGCCAGCAGCACTGGGGGACCAGCGAATGAAGCTTTCTTT.

The rearrangement uses TRBV6-9 and TRBJ1-2; 8 nucleotides agree with TRBD1. V shed 2 bases, J shed 5 bases, and the junction held 10 bases outside the gene matches. This CDR3 contains 16 residues. Per germline, CDR1 MNHGY and CDR2 SVAAGI. CDR3 region: CASSYNQGAGSYGYTF. The DNA for the CDR3 is TGTGCCAGCAGTTATAACCAGGGGGCCGGGTCTTATGGCTACACCTTC.

V is TRBV4-3 and J is TRBJ2-3, with TRBD2 identical over 10 bases. Trimming took 2 bases from V and 5 from J; bases not matched to a gene: 4. The CDR3 length is 15 residues. CDR1 is LGHNA, CDR2 YSLEER, per germline. CDR3 DNA sequence: TGCGCCAGCAGCCAATATCTAGCGGGGGAAGATACGCAGTATTTT. This sequence encodes CASSQYLAGEDTQYF.

The rearrangement uses TRBV3-1 (or the pseudogene TRBV3-2) and TRBJ1-1; 8 positions match TRBD1. V gave up 3 bases and J gave up 1 base; unmatched junction bases: 7. CDR1 is LGHDT, CDR2 YNNKEL, per germline (reference sequence). The CDR3 consists of 16 residues. CDR3 bases: TGTGCCAGCAGCCAGCTGGACAGGGTCAGGAACACTGAAGCTTTCTTT. It codes for CASSQLDRVRNTEAFF.

The chain joins TRBV5-1 to TRBJ2-2; D is perhaps TRBD1 or TRBD2 (5 bases each). Germline CDR1 reads SGHRS; CDR2 reads YFSETQ. The CDR3 has 14 amino acids. V lost 7 bases and J lost 7, with 17 bases in between. The CDR3 reads CASARDPFVGELFF. DNA for the CDR3: TGCGCCAGCGCCCGGGACCCCTTTGTCGGGGAGCTGTTTTTT.